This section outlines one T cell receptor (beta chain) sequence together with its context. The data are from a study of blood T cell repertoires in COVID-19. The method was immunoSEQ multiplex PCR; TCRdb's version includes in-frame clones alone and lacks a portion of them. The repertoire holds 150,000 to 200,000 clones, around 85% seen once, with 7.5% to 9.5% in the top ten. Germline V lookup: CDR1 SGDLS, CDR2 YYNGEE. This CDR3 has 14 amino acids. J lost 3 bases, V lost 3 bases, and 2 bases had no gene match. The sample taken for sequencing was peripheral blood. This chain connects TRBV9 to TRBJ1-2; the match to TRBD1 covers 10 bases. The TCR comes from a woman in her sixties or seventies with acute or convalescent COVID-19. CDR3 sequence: CASSETGGDYGYTF. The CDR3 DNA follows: TGTGCCAGCAGCGAGACAGGGGGCGACTATGGCTACACCTTC.